What follows describes a single T cell receptor (beta chain). What it recognizes is unknown. Among the patients, aged 18 to 65, hyperthyroidism was newly diagnosed and had lasted under 2 months. RNA transcripts were the template for amplifying TCR beta CDR3 regions. HTBI primers were employed in a first-round RT-PCR of the TCR CDR3. TCRdb re-derived calls from the multiplex PCR reads in MiXCR, one entry per CDR3 protein. The profile shows roughly 24,000 distinct CDR3 sequences, approximately 46% of them singletons. V lost 0 bases and J 7 bases, leaving 10 bases between the germline ends. The CDR3 runs 14 residues. Germline CDR1 SGHVT, CDR2 SQSDAQ. The sample comes from a study of T cells in Graves' hyperthyroidism and ophthalmopathy. Study-wide points: For ophthalmopathy, model prediction preceded onset by a median about 6.2 months. Researchers report that a 13 V-J model separated ophthalmopathy from stable hyperthyroidism. Most clonotypes expanded in thyroid above 0.001 were likewise present in blood.

The sample taken for sequencing was blood. The clonotype was recovered from a woman younger than 45 with Graves' hyperthyroidism. The chain carries TRBV7-4 and TRBJ1-5, with D hard to call. The CDR3 region is CASSLATAWQPQHF. The CDR3 region has the DNA TGTGCCAGCAGCTTAGCCACAGCGTGGCAGCCCCAGCATTTT.